This T cell receptor (beta chain) was identified during a study of T cells in localized non-small cell lung cancer. Broader study findings: Uninvolved nearby lung showed the greatest T cell clonality, exceeding that found in tumor. The study sequenced only one region of the tumor. As a result, intratumor heterogeneity could not be excluded and remains possible. Appearances in adjacent lung were noted for a median 57 of the top 100 tumor clones.

Assay used: immunoSEQ multiplex PCR; TCRdb lists only in-frame clones, some missing. The profile shows 58,000 or so clones, roughly 90% of them singletons. This clone was counted a few times. Its antigen is still unknown. CDR3 size: 12 residues. Deletions cut 6 bases from V and 1 base from J, with 6 bases between. Germline assignment: CDR1 MDHEN and CDR2 SYDVKM. The chain joins TRBV28 to TRBJ1-1, with TRBD1 as a possible D gene (5 bases). The receptor was derived from a woman aged 35 to 75 with stage I lung adenocarcinoma. Sequencing was performed on peripheral blood, taken before any cancer treatment. For the CDR3, the DNA is TGTGCCAGCAGGGGGCCGAACACTGAAGCTTTCTTT. Encoded protein: CASRGPNTEAFF.